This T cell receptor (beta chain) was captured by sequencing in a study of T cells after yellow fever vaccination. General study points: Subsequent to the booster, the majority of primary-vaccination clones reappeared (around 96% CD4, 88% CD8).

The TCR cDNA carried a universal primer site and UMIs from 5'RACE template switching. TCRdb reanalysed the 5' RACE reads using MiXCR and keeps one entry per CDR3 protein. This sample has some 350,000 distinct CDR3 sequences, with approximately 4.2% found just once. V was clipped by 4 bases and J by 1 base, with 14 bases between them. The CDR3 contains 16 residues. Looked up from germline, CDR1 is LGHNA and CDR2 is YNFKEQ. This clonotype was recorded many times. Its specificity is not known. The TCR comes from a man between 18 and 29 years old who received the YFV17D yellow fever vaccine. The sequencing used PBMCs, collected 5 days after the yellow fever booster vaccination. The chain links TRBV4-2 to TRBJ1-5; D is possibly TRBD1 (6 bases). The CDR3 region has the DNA TGTGCCAGCAGCCCGATGGGAGGGGGGAGCAATCAGCCCCAGCATTTT. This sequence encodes CASSPMGGGSNQPQHF.